The sequence of this T cell receptor (beta chain) was determined in a study of regulatory T cells in long-lasting Graves disease (dated by TCRdb to the early 2020s). Notes on the research overall: Newly diagnosed Graves' disease patients had taken antithyroid drugs for less than 3 months. Persistent Graves' disease patients were compared with newly diagnosed Graves' disease patients by peripheral blood TCR sequencing and RNA sequencing. The study took place in China and was registered as a clinical trial. A total of roughly 35 samples were covered by TCR sequencing, comprising some 13 persistent and some 20 newly diagnosed Graves' disease patients.

The library was built by means of multiplex PCR. Reads for this sample came from an Illumina HiSeq 4000. TCR beta libraries were built with iRepertoire HTBI primers and Arm-PCR amplification of CDR3 regions. Gel purification was performed on PCR products prior to sequencing. As for the authors' bioinformatics: Gene usage analysis of CDR3 amino acid clonotypes used the approximately 62 TRBV and fewer than 15 TRBJ segments found across samples. COPE and FqMerger were used to merge filtered high-quality paired reads into contigs. BLAST was used to align contigs to IMGT TRBV, TRBD and TRBJ reference genes, with CDR3 defined following IMGT. Highly expanded clones were defined as clonotypes with a frequency above 0.1%. Shannon entropy was used to measure repertoire diversity, and the Gini coefficient was used to measure V-J evenness. A clonotype found in more than one individual was treated as public. Using fastp at Q25 and MiXCR, TCRdb reprocessed the public reads and kept productive beta chains. Every distinct CDR3 protein forms one entry, paired with its most common genes and DNA. TCRdb, rather than the study authors, made the V and J calls. For this sample there are 400,000 to 450,000 distinct CDR3 sequences; roughly 17% appear just once. About 11% of the sample rests with the top ten.

Interpreted using the paper, the time point label stands for: newly diagnosed GD, antithyroid drugs for less than 3 months. For both TCR sequencing and RNA sequencing, RNA was extracted from PBMCs in TRIzol. Graves' disease was diagnosed according to American Thyroid Association guidelines. Recruitment of patients was carried out at an endocrinology department in Xi'an, China. Each patient gave 7.5 to 10 milliliters of peripheral blood, collected in an EDTA anticoagulant tube. Ficoll Paque Plus density gradient separation was used to isolate PBMCs, and no further T cell sorting was done. An Agilent 2100 Bioanalyzer and agarose gel were used to check RNA quality, and a NanoDrop 2000 was used to measure RNA concentration. Study-wide findings and limitations: Because the primary lesion, thyroid tissue, could not be accessed, the study looked at peripheral blood alone. Compared with newly diagnosed patients, patients with persistent Graves' disease had lower TCR Shannon entropy and fewer highly expanded clones, which suggests clonal expansion. Persistent disease showed preferential use of TRBV28, TRBJ1-2 and TRBJ2-5, whereas newly diagnosed disease favored TRBV20-1 and TRBJ2-1. Persistent patients shared more public clonotypes among themselves (2,741) than newly diagnosed patients did (approximately 970). As a limitation, the authors acknowledged that the small sample size may reduce accuracy. Only the TCR beta chain was sequenced and analyzed.

This clonotype was observed many times. It lacks a known antigen. There are no base qualities to consult, and no much larger clone falls within one base. As encoded in the germline V gene, CDR1 is KGHSH while CDR2 is LQKENI. Trimming takes 0 bases from V and 7 bases from J, and the germline ends sit 16 bases apart. The CDR3, from cysteine to phenylalanine, totals 16 residues. Only the CDR3 region is kept as DNA, spanning 48 bases read in frame from base 1. This sample was shared with a second study, whose subject was T cells in Graves' hyperthyroidism and ophthalmopathy. The second source states: Stable Graves' hyperthyroidism was defined as no progression to ophthalmopathy during 18 months of follow-up. Hyperthyroidism patients were newly diagnosed, with disease duration under 2 months, and aged 18 to 65 years. Patients with uncontrolled infections, other autoimmune diseases, pregnancy or lactation were excluded. Clinical symptoms, serum thyroxine and TRAb, thyroid ultrasound, and orbital computed tomography formed the basis for the diagnoses. For the first round of RT-PCR on the TCR CDR3, the HTBI primer set was used together with the Qiagen OneStep RT-PCR kit. Blood samples also contained most of the expanded thyroid clonotypes (frequency above 0.001), which suggests that blood repertoires may reflect thyroid immune responses. A 13 V-J signature model separated ophthalmopathy from stable hyperthyroidism, with over 85% sensitivity and 81.08% specificity in cross-validation and 80%/75% in testing. In validation, the model predicted progression to ophthalmopathy with approximately 70% sensitivity and roughly 72% specificity, a median of around six months before onset. A discovery cohort of around 100 patients, about 44 with Graves' ophthalmopathy and 55 to 60 with stable Graves' hyperthyroidism, was used to find distinguishing TCR V-J signatures. Prospective prediction of ophthalmopathy was tested in an independent validation cohort consisting of 18 hyperthyroidism patients and about 17 patients who later progressed to ophthalmopathy. The 75 to 100 discovery patients were randomly divided into training and test sets at a 7:3 ratio. In addition, the study compared T-cell repertoires in thyroid tissue and in blood from about six Graves' hyperthyroidism patients. Following sampling, methimazole starting at 30 mg daily was given to hyperthyroidism patients, and high-dose intravenous methylprednisolone was given to ophthalmopathy patients. The libraries were constructed in a second round of multiplex PCR and then size-selected and purified. Libraries were sequenced paired-end with 100 bp reads on an Illumina HiSeq2000. Raw data were processed with SOAPnuke, discarding reads with adapters, uncalled bases, mean Phred below 15, or no exact constant-primer or identifier match. High-quality paired reads were merged with COPE v1.2.5, and unique nucleotide sequences were defined as clonotypes. MiTCR v1.1 was used to align the clonotypes against IMGT TRBV, TRBD and TRBJ reference segments. The analysis was restricted to V-J combinations with a frequency above 0.0001, which together covered 99% to 99.2% of the repertoires. A TCS score was defined as the ratio between F50 (clonal expansion) and ExV (chaos), using BLOSUM62-based TCRdist between CDR3 peptides within each V-J. Welch's t-statistics and random forest reduced roughly 500 V-J features to under 15, which were used in a naive Bayes classifier (R e1071). Sample size was not statistically predetermined, and investigators were not blinded to group allocation. The paper describes TCR Vbeta CDR3 sequencing of 140 or so peripheral blood samples, made up of 43 ophthalmopathy patients, 70 to 75 hyperthyroidism patients and 17 progressor patients.

This clonotype was sampled from a woman between 25 and 40 years old with Graves disease. Donor details come from another sample of the same person, matched by shared clones. The V and J genes are TRBV18 and TRBJ2-1; the D call is possibly TRBD1 or TRBD2, each sharing 5 bases. The specimen was peripheral blood mononuclear cells (PBMCs), collected at new diagnosis, from a patient treated with antithyroid drugs. CDR3 protein: CASSPPSGARRNEQFF. The DNA is as follows: TGTGCCAGCTCACCACCGTCCGGGGCGCGGAGGAATGAGCAGTTCTTC.